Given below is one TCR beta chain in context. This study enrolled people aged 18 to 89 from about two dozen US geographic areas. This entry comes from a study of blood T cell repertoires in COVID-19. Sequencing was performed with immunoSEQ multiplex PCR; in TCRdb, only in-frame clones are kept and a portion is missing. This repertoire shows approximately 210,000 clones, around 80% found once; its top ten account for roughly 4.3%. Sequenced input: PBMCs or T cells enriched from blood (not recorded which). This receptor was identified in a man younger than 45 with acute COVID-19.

The CDR3: CASSVATGTAPYNEQFF. Here the CDR3 DNA reads TGTGCCAGCAGCGTAGCTACCGGGACAGCCCCCTACAATGAGCAGTTCTTC. The chain is built from TRBV9 and TRBJ2-1; TRBD1 matches 7 bases. V lost 0 bases to trimming and J lost 2 bases; unmatched junction nucleotides: 8. Germline V gene data show CDR1 as SGDLS and CDR2 as YYNGEE. The CDR3 sequence is 17 residues long.